The 26 T cell receptor beta chains in this list originate from one sample, sequenced in a study of T-cell memory formation after mild COVID-19. TCRdb independently ran MiXCR on the 5' RACE reads; one entry per CDR3 protein. Here the sample spans 500,000 to 600,000 distinct CDR3 sequences, more than 15% being singletons. The source material was PBMCs or a T cell subset sorted from them (not recorded which). Receptors were obtained from an adult woman who had mild COVID-19 (a few samples of this study predate the infection). Cell type and time point are not known.

This clonotype came up a few times. The CDR3 coding sequence is TGTGCCAGTAGTAGGCGGGTCCGGGGCGAGACCCAGTACTTC. This gives the protein CASSRRVRGETQYF. The chain carries TRBV19 and TRBJ2-5; D may match TRBD1 or TRBD2 (5 bases each). The V end lost 4 bases, the J end lost 5 bases, and 14 bases lay between the germline ends. The CDR3 covers 14 residues. Germline assignment: CDR1 LNHDA and CDR2 SQIVND (reference sequence).

J is TRBJ2-7 and V is TRBV7-2; D is perhaps TRBD2 (7 bases). Per the germline V gene, CDR1 is SGHTA and CDR2 is FQGNSA. Trimming took 1 base from V and 4 from J, leaving 17 bases between them. The CDR3 is 16 residues long. The CDR3 DNA is TGTGCCAGCAGCTTAGGATCGGGGGCCGGGGGGTACGAGCAGTACTTC. Translating gives CASSLGSGAGGYEQYF.

The chain couples TRBV12-3 or TRBV12-4 to TRBJ1-2, with 7 positions matching TRBD1. The CDR3 length is 15 residues. The V and J ends lost 1 base and 8 bases, in that order; junction bases with no gene match: 10. The CDR3 nucleotides read TGTGCCAGCAGTTTAGAGGGGGCCGGGTTGAGAGGCTACACCTTC. Its translation is CASSLEGAGLRGYTF.

This clonotype was counted between two and nine times. V gene TRBV15 combines with J gene TRBJ2-5; D is perhaps TRBD2 (6 bases). CDR1 and CDR2 from the germline V gene are LNHNV and YYDKDF (reference sequence). The CDR3 is 16 amino acids. V was shortened by 0 bases and J by 2 bases, with 13 bases between the two germline ends. The CDR3 DNA follows: TGTGCCACCAGCAGAGATAGGGCGGGGAGACAAGAGACCCAGTACTTC. Translated, it gives CATSRDRAGRQETQYF.

This clonotype was recorded a few times. The V gene is TRBV24-1, the J gene TRBJ1-2, with TRBD1 as a possible D gene (5 bases). Trimming shortened V by 10 bases and J by 3 bases, and 8 bases separated the two germline ends. Germline-derived CDR1 and CDR2 are KGHDR and SFDVKD. This CDR3 contains 11 residues. CDR3 protein: CATSGDYGYTF. The CDR3 DNA follows: TGTGCCACGTCGGGGGACTATGGCTACACCTTC.

This clonotype was observed a handful of times. The V call is TRBV7-2, the J call TRBJ2-3; TRBD2 matches at 7 bases. The CDR3 is made up of 17 amino acids. From germline, CDR1 is SGHTA and CDR2 FQGNSA. J lost 6 bases, V lost 5 bases, and 17 bases had no gene match. For the CDR3, the DNA is TGTGCCAGCAGCCTTAGAGGGACTTCTACAGCGGGGGATACGCAGTATTTT. Protein sequence: CASSLRGTSTAGDTQYF.

This clonotype was observed a few times. The chain has TRBV7-8 and TRBJ2-5, with TRBD1 as a possible D gene (5 bases). The length of the CDR3 is 14 residues. Germline V gene data show CDR1 as SGHVS and CDR2 as FQNEAQ. Trimming removed 2 bases from V and 2 bases from J, with 9 bases in between. The CDR3 sequence is CASSLSPGQETQYF. Written as DNA, the CDR3 is TGTGCCAGCAGCTTATCGCCAGGGCAAGAGACCCAGTACTTC.

V and J are TRBV20-1 and TRBJ2-2, with D perhaps assigned TRBD1 or TRBD2 (7 bases each). CDR3 length: 16 amino acids. V lost 7 bases, J lost 6 bases, and 24 bases lay in between. Germline CDR1 is DFQATT and CDR2 is SNEGSKA (reference sequence). The CDR3 DNA sequence: TGCAGTGTACCACGATTTGACAGGGAGGGATCCGGGGAGCTGTTTTTT. Its translation is CSVPRFDREGSGELFF.

The chain joins TRBV4-2 to TRBJ2-5; 10 bases agree with TRBD2. This CDR3 is built from 16 residues. Germline V gives CDR1 LGHNA, CDR2 YNFKEQ. V gave up 1 base and J gave up 2 bases; unmatched junction bases: 4. CDR3 in amino acids: CASSQGRTSGQETQYF. The CDR3 bases are TGTGCCAGCAGCCAAGGGAGGACTAGCGGACAAGAGACCCAGTACTTC.

Only a few counts were recorded for this clonotype. The CDR3 spells CAWSVQSPGIAFF. The CDR3 nucleotides are TGTGCCTGGAGCGTACAAAGCCCTGGAATAGCTTTCTTT. This chain joins TRBV30 and TRBJ1-1; D uncertain. The CDR3 is made up of 13 amino acids. With 3 bases removed from V and 10 bases from J, the gap between germline ends came to 18 bases. Looked up from germline, CDR1 is GTSNPN and CDR2 is SVGIG (reference sequence).

This clonotype appeared many times. This sequence joins TRBV7-6 and TRBJ2-3, with D tentatively TRBD2 (7 bases). The CDR3 has 17 amino acids. Germline CDR1 reads SGHVS; CDR2 reads FNYEAQ. V was shortened by 4 bases and J by 5 bases, with 22 bases between the two germline ends. CDR3 DNA: TGTGCCAGCAGCTCTTACTCGAGGGGGGGCCAAGGAGATACGCAGTATTTT. Residues: CASSSYSRGGQGDTQYF.

The CDR3 sequence: CASSLTQGFLDYGYTF. As DNA, the CDR3 is TGTGCCAGCAGCTTGACACAGGGGTTTTTGGACTATGGCTACACCTTC. The rearrangement joins TRBV5-5 to TRBJ1-2; the match to TRBD1 covers 7 bases. The CDR3 has 16 amino acids. Germline loops: CDR1 SGHKS, CDR2 YYEKEE (reference sequence). V shed 1 base and J 3 bases; nucleotides not matched to a gene: 9.

The chain links TRBV5-1 to TRBJ2-1; D tentatively reads TRBD1 or TRBD2 (6 bases each). This CDR3 spans 16 amino acids. Trimming took off 1 base at V and 0 bases at J, with 11 bases between the two ends. CDR1 is SGHRS and CDR2 is YFSETQ in the germline V gene. The CDR3, as DNA: TGCGCCAGCAGCTTGTTGGGGGGCCTCTCCTACAATGAGCAGTTCTTC. This sequence encodes CASSLLGGLSYNEQFF.

Only a few counts were recorded for this clonotype. The rearrangement links TRBV29-1 to TRBJ2-5, with 12 bases identical to TRBD1. Germline CDR1 is SQVTM and CDR2 is ANQGSEA. The length of the CDR3 is 19 residues. J gave up 4 bases and V 6 bases, and 21 bases lay outside the gene matches. CDR3 DNA sequence: TGCAGCGTCGTCTTATTTCCGGGACAGGGGGCCGTAGAGGGAGAGACCCAGTACTTC. Translating gives CSVVLFPGQGAVEGETQYF.

V usage is TRBV29-1 and J usage is TRBJ1-1, with 10 nucleotides matching TRBD1. V dropped 5 bases and J dropped 4; count of bases not matched to a gene: 7. The CDR3 covers 14 residues. Germline V gives CDR1 SQVTM, CDR2 ANQGSEA. This CDR3 is CSVPGTGVGTEAFF. The CDR3 coding sequence is TGCAGCGTTCCCGGGACAGGGGTTGGCACTGAAGCTTTCTTT. The full variable domain, its missing parts supplied by reference TRBV29-1 and TRBJ1-1, is SAVISQKPSRDICQRGTSLTIQCQVDSQVTMMFWYRQQPGQSLTLIATANQGSEATYESGFVIDKFPISRPNLTFSTLTVSNMSPEDSSIYLCSVPGTGVGTEAFFGQGTRLTVV.

This clonotype was seen a handful of times. This sequence joins TRBV3-1 and TRBJ1-1, with a weak D call TRBD1 (6 bases). The CDR3 has 13 residues. Germline V gene lookup returns CDR1 LGHDT and CDR2 YNNKEL (reference sequence). V dropped 4 bases and J dropped 4 bases, with 10 bases sitting between them. The CDR3 DNA reads as TGTGCCAGCAGCCGGATACAGGGCACTGAAGCTTTCTTT. It specifies CASSRIQGTEAFF.

V gene TRBV19 combines with J gene TRBJ2-1, with 8 bases lining up with TRBD2. The CDR3 sequence is 16 residues long. In germline, CDR1 is LNHDA, CDR2 SQIVND (reference sequence). V was pared by 5 bases and J by 6 bases, with 12 bases of the junction left unmatched. CDR3 sequence (DNA): TGTGCCAGTAGTTCCTCCTATAGCGGGACGGGCAATGAGCAGTTCTTC. Translating it yields CASSSSYSGTGNEQFF.

CDR3 in amino acids: CASRGTDSTRREQYF. In DNA, the CDR3 is TGCGCCAGCAGGGGAACGGACAGTACGCGTCGGGAGCAGTACTTC. This rearrangement joins TRBV5-1 to TRBJ2-7, with D possibly matching TRBD1 (6 bases). This CDR3 has 15 amino acids. The V and J ends lost 5 bases and 7 bases respectively, with 22 bases between them. From germline, CDR1 is SGHRS and CDR2 YFSETQ.

This clonotype appeared a few times. Written as DNA, the CDR3 is TGTGCCAGCAGTTACGAACTAACCGCCTACGAGCAGTACTTC. Translated: CASSYELTAYEQYF. This sequence joins TRBV6-5 and TRBJ2-7; D uncertain. V was shortened by 2 bases and J by 2 bases, with 10 bases between the two germline ends. The CDR3 has 14 amino acids. Germline lookup yields CDR1 MNHEY and CDR2 SVGAGI.

A note on this clonotype: The junction and the germline gene differ at one end; a read error may be behind it. The chain couples TRBV3-1 to TRBJ2-7; either TRBD1 or TRBD2 may fit D (6 bases each). Germline V CDR1 and CDR2: LGHDT, YNNKEL (reference sequence). The CDR3 is 16 residues long. This CDR3 reads CASSPTGAGSSSEQYF. In DNA, the CDR3 is TGTGCCAGCAGTCCAACGGGGGCAGGGAGTTCCTCCGAGCAGTACTTC.

The chain uses TRBV3-1 and TRBJ1-5; 8 bases align to TRBD1. CDR1 is LGHDT and CDR2 is YNNKEL in the germline V gene (reference sequence). This CDR3 has 14 residues. V gave up 1 base and J gave up 7 bases; unmatched junction bases: 3. DNA of the CDR3: TGTGCCAGCAGCCAAGTACAGGGGGGACAGCCCCAGCATTTT. Translation gives CASSQVQGGQPQHF.

This clonotype has a handful of counts. The chain couples TRBV7-9 to TRBJ2-3, with 13 bases fitting TRBD2. This CDR3 spans 18 amino acids. V lost 0 bases and J lost 3; bases outside the gene matches: 6. Germline lookup yields CDR1 SEHNR and CDR2 FQNEAQ (reference sequence). DNA of the CDR3: TGTGCCAGCAGCTTAGCGGGACTAGCGGGAAGCGGAACAGATACGCAGTATTTT. Protein sequence: CASSLAGLAGSGTDTQYF.

This chain connects TRBV14 to TRBJ2-3, with a weak D call TRBD1 (5 bases). Trimming took off 2 bases at V and 1 base at J, with 10 bases between the two ends. Per the germline V gene, CDR1 is SGHDN and CDR2 is FVKESK. The CDR3 covers 15 residues. The CDR3: CASSQQGWGTDTQYF. As DNA, the CDR3 is TGTGCCAGCAGCCAACAGGGTTGGGGCACAGATACGCAGTATTTT.

V usage is TRBV12-3 or TRBV12-4 and J usage is TRBJ2-1; D may match TRBD1 or TRBD2 (6 bases each). The CDR3 totals 16 residues. V lost 2 bases and J 6 bases, leaving 17 bases between the germline ends. In DNA form, the CDR3 reads TGTGCCAGCAGTTTACAACACCTAAGGGGGGCCAATGAGCAGTTCTTC. Its protein product is CASSLQHLRGANEQFF.

This clonotype occurred a few times. V is TRBV27 and J is TRBJ2-7; 7 bases line up with TRBD1. This CDR3 region has 16 residues. The germline V gene encodes CDR1 MNHEY and CDR2 SMNVEV (reference sequence). V gave up 5 bases and J gave up 0 bases; unmatched junction bases: 10. DNA of the CDR3: TGTGCCAGCAGTAGACGGACAGGACGTTCCTCCTACGAGCAGTACTTC. This codes for CASSRRTGRSSYEQYF.

The chain joins TRBV7-2 to TRBJ2-1; D gene ambiguous. This CDR3 is 15 amino acids long. Germline V gene sequence: CDR1 SGHTA, CDR2 FQGNSA. Trimming pared 1 base from V and 0 bases from J, leaving 7 bases between. CDR3 in amino acids: CASSLDVSSYNEQFF. CDR3 nucleotide sequence: TGTGCCAGCAGCTTAGACGTGAGCTCCTACAATGAGCAGTTCTTC.